A single T cell receptor beta chain is shown here with its context. This sample was included in a study of blood T cell repertoires in COVID-19. In the study overall: From the United States, Italy and Spain came samples of acute and convalescent COVID-19. The cDNA or gDNA used as material had been derived from T cells, B-cell-depleted T cells, or PBMCs.

The CDR3 totals 13 residues. With V trimmed by 5 bases and J by 5 bases, 6 bases remained unmatched. Germline V lookup: CDR1 SEHNR, CDR2 FQNEAQ (reference sequence). Only in-frame clones appear in the TCRdb table, and some are missing; sequencing was by immunoSEQ multiplex PCR. Of 130,000 to 150,000 clones listed, approximately 80% are singletons. The clonotype comes from a woman aged 80 or over in a cohort sampled during active or convalescent COVID-19. The sample consisted of peripheral blood. The gene calls are TRBV7-9 and TRBJ2-7, with TRBD1 matching 7 bases. CDR3 bases: TGTGCCAGCAGCCGGGACAGCTTAGACGAGCAGTACTTC. This codes for CASSRDSLDEQYF.